Here is one T cell receptor (beta chain) with its context. The antigen remains unidentified. TCR beta libraries were made by quantitative 5'-RACE with molecular barcodes. A single record per CDR3 protein comes from TCRdb applying MiXCR to the 5' RACE reads. This sample has about 340,000 distinct CDR3 sequences; approximately 22% occur once, and the top ten carry approximately 14%. This sample was included in a study of CD8 T cells in ankylosing spondylitis. Broader study findings: As for the disease-linked clones, they showed a CD8+ phenotype and occurred at relatively low frequencies in peripheral blood. Significantly higher representation of disease-linked clones was reported for matched ankylosing spondylitis synovial fluid.

The V and J ends lost 5 bases and 7 bases, in that order; junction bases with no gene match: 8. The CDR3 extends over 14 amino acids. The sample taken for sequencing was blood, either unsorted or a sorted T cell fraction (not recorded which). This TCR derives from a male donor with ankylosing spondylitis or in good health (not recorded which). The chain uses TRBV12-3 or TRBV12-4 and TRBJ2-1, with 7 bases that match TRBD1. CDR3 coding DNA: TGTGCCAGCAGTCCGACAGGGTCCGTGAATGAGCAGTTCTTC. Translated: CASSPTGSVNEQFF.